Listed below are T cell receptor beta chains from one sample, sequenced in a study of blood T cell repertoires in COVID-19. Clones were read by immunoSEQ multiplex PCR, and TCRdb kept only the in-frame ones, dropping some. The sample shows under 200,000 clones, about 83% of them seen only once. Input material: peripheral blood. The receptors here all came from a human donor in a cohort sampled during active COVID-19. Each CDR3 is given without its conserved first and last residue. The size of a clone is reported for some rows only, either as once, few or many, or as a class for expanded clones.

j_call v_call clone_size cdr3_aa
TRBJ1-6 TRBV6-2/TRBV6-3 NA ASSYSTGGYNSPLH
TRBJ2-1 TRBV7-9 NA ASSLYRDRDNEQF
TRBJ1-2 TRBV5-1 NA ASSLDRGYT
TRBJ2-2 TRBV6-5 NA ASSLQAANTGELF
TRBJ1-2 TRBV5-8 NA ASRGPPPGQGDYGYT
TRBJ2-3 TRBV29-1 NA SVVRDTQY
TRBJ2-2 TRBV5-1 NA ASTPTGPNTGELF
TRBJ1-2 TRBV5-6 few ASSFNSGGYT
TRBJ2-6 TRBV27 once ASSLWSAGANVLT
TRBJ2-3 TRBV2 NA ASSWDRITDTQY
TRBJ1-5 TRBV6-2/TRBV6-3 NA ASSYTSGGSDNQPQH
TRBJ2-7 TRBV9 NA ASSVGEGAREQY
TRBJ1-1 TRBV6-6 NA ASRDSDMNTEAF
TRBJ2-7 TRBV7-8 NA ASSEGQGPSYEQY
TRBJ1-6 TRBV5-1 NA ASSLDGRGNSPLH
TRBJ2-7 TRBV18 NA ASSRGQGAYEQY
TRBJ2-7 TRBV7-2 NA ASSPTSGASYEQY
TRBJ1-2 TRBV19 NA ASSRRTGDGYT
TRBJ2-1 TRBV7-9 NA ASTLGDRSYNEQF
TRBJ1-5 TRBV18 NA ASSPGQGDQPQH
TRBJ2-3 TRBV28 NA ASSLRGGGTDTQY
TRBJ1-4 TRBV6-5 NA ASSYSGLSNEKLF
TRBJ2-2 TRBV7-2 NA ASSLRLAGGTGELF
TRBJ2-7 TRBV5-1 NA ASSLAVFQGAPYEQY
TRBJ2-7 TRBV6-6 NA ASPTPQPGSYEQY
TRBJ1-2 TRBV27 NA ASSRTGNYGYT